These T cell receptor beta chains were read from a single sample in a study of cytomegalovirus exposure and HLA in healthy donors. The protocol was immunoSEQ multiplex PCR, while the TCRdb copy is restricted to in-frame clones and leaves out a portion. Found here are under 250,000 clones, approximately 87% of them singletons; the top ten hold 2.5% to 3%. Material: PBMCs. The receptors were gathered from a man in his late teens or twenties in good health and CMV-seronegative. Each CDR3 is given without its conserved first and last residue. Clone sizes are given selectively: once, few, many, or a class where the clone is expanded.

J gene,CDR3 length,clone size,V gene,CDR3 protein
TRBJ2-3,12,-,TRBV7-2,ASRAGTLPDTQY
TRBJ2-3,13,once,TRBV5-1,ASSFQGTSTDTQY
TRBJ1-5,11,-,TRBV15,ATSPIRSPHQH
TRBJ1-5,13,-,TRBV6-1,ASRGGQPTTQPQH
TRBJ2-7,12,once,TRBV27,ASALQELPYEQY
TRBJ2-7,13,-,TRBV9,ASSVAPSESFEQY
TRBJ1-4,12,-,TRBV4-3,ASSQDWTGGGGF
TRBJ2-3,13,-,TRBV25-1,ASRTSGGNTDTQY
TRBJ1-2,11,few,TRBV30,AWSVSRRLSYT
TRBJ1-6,13,-,TRBV11-2,ASSLEPGPNSPLH
TRBJ2-5,13,-,TRBV4-1,ASSEVQAYQETQY
TRBJ2-5,9,-,TRBV6-5,ASSNIETQY
TRBJ2-6,14,-,TRBV15,ATSSLQGGGANVLT
TRBJ1-6,15,-,TRBV28,ASSLSLQGRLNSPLH
TRBJ2-1,14,-,TRBV5-1,ASSLDASGSSYEQF
TRBJ2-5,13,-,TRBV6-1,ASRGDLTSGETQY
TRBJ1-2,15,-,TRBV7-2,ASSLSQGASSNYGYT
TRBJ2-7,12,-,TRBV28,ASRQGTSSYEQY
TRBJ2-5,13,-,TRBV27,ASSLKRGRSETQY
TRBJ1-2,15,-,TRBV9,ASTPSPGQGFIGGYT
TRBJ2-6,13,-,TRBV7-2,ASSFTGSGANVLT
TRBJ2-7,10,-,TRBV6-6,ASSYYASEQY
TRBJ2-7,12,-,TRBV6-1,ASSEVKRGLEQY
TRBJ2-5,11,-,TRBV27,ASQRGGRETQY
TRBJ2-1,13,-,TRBV28,ASRLAGGSHNEQF
TRBJ1-2,13,-,TRBV7-6,ASSLGADPVYGYT
TRBJ1-1,11,-,TRBV9,ASNAGGYTEAF
TRBJ2-7,10,-,TRBV7-2,ASSLLGYEQY
TRBJ2-3,13,-,TRBV28,ASSLDSGSTDTQY
TRBJ2-2,13,-,TRBV10-2,ASTENGGAPGELF
TRBJ2-2,11,-,TRBV10-2,ASREQGPGELF
TRBJ1-2,13,-,TRBV15,ATSRDLAPERGYT
TRBJ1-1,11,-,TRBV6-1,ASRPDRNTEAF
TRBJ2-7,13,-,TRBV7-2,ASSVPRDYHYEQY
TRBJ2-3,12,-,TRBV6-5,ASRRGDRTDTQY
TRBJ1-4,13,-,TRBV25-1,ASSTGTGDWEKLF
TRBJ2-5,13,-,TRBV5-1,ASSPGGPMGETQY
TRBJ1-2,12,-,TRBV7-9,ASNLGFRGYGYT
TRBJ1-6,13,once,TRBV9,ASSVGTGAVSPLH
TRBJ1-2,12,once,TRBV25-1,ASSPGGTGRGYT
TRBJ2-1,11,-,TRBV19,ASSFGQGYEQF
TRBJ2-2,14,-,TRBV5-1,ASSPTRLANTGELF
TRBJ1-1,12,-,TRBV7-9,ASSLQGQGDEAF
TRBJ1-2,12,-,TRBV6-5,ASSMGRKGNGYT
TRBJ2-7,11,-,TRBV7-8,ASSFPDLYEQY
TRBJ2-3,13,once,TRBV9,ASSLGGLSTDTQY
TRBJ2-1,11,-,TRBV29-1,SARTPSYNEQF
TRBJ1-6,15,-,TRBV4-3,ASSQAPRGTANSPLH
TRBJ2-3,15,-,TRBV4-1,ASSRNKQGQGTDTQY
TRBJ1-2,13,once,TRBV4-1,ASSQGQGSLYGYT
TRBJ1-5,13,-,TRBV15,ATSRDSVPGQPQH
TRBJ2-1,14,-,TRBV11-2,ASSFLGVSSYNEQF
TRBJ2-7,12,-,TRBV6-5,ASSQRRQGDEQY
TRBJ1-5,14,-,TRBV2,ASSAVAGGIWQPQH